These 4 T cell receptor beta chains were all obtained from the same sample, sequenced in a study of cytomegalovirus exposure and HLA in healthy donors. With 60 Vbeta and 13 Jbeta primers, the PCR was carried out. Using immunoSEQ multiplex PCR, the repertoire was profiled, and TCRdb retains in-frame clones only, with some absent. The profile covers some 150,000 clones, with roughly 80% appearing a single time and about 0.77% taken by the ten largest. The sample consisted of PBMCs. These receptors were obtained from a woman aged 18-29 years in good health and CMV-seronegative.

The rearrangement uses TRBV25-1 and TRBJ2-2; TRBD1 aligns across 8 bases. This CDR3 has 15 amino acids. Trimming took 5 bases from V and 6 from J; bases not matched to a gene: 8. Germline V CDR1 and CDR2: MGHDK, SYGVNS. The CDR3 nucleotides are TGTGCCAGCAGTCTAACCCGGACAGGGCCCGGGGAGCTGTTTTTT. Its translation is CASSLTRTGPGELFF.

The rearrangement joins TRBV4-1 to TRBJ2-3; TRBD2 matches 11 bases. The ends lost 1 base at V and 1 base at J; junction bases unmatched: 4. The CDR3 totals 17 residues. CDR1 is MGHRA and CDR2 is YSYEKL in the germline V gene. CDR3 sequence (DNA): TGCGCCAGCAGCCAAGGCCTACTAGCGGGGGGCACAGATACGCAGTATTTT. The encoded protein is CASSQGLLAGGTDTQYF.

The chain has TRBV10-1 and TRBJ2-7; D call uncertain. Trimming left V 5 bases short and J 4 bases short, with 9 bases between. This CDR3 contains 12 residues. Germline lookup yields CDR1 WNHNN and CDR2 SYGVQD (reference sequence). The CDR3 DNA follows: TGCGCCAGCAGTCCCGGTGGTTACGAGCAGTACTTC. Its translation is CASSPGGYEQYF.

The chain combines TRBV7-2 with TRBJ1-1, with D unresolved. CDR1 and CDR2 (germline): SGHTA, FQGNSA. V was pared by 5 bases and J by 6 bases, with 13 bases between. The CDR3 has 13 amino acids. This CDR3 reads CASSDKIQAEAFF. DNA of the CDR3: TGTGCCAGCAGCGATAAGATCCAGGCTGAAGCTTTCTTT. Full variable domain (missing parts from reference TRBV7-2 and TRBJ1-1): GAGVSQSPSNKVTEKGKDVELRCDPISGHTALYWYRQSLGQGLEFLIYFQGNSAPDKSGLPSDRFSAERTGGSVSTLTIQRTQQEDSAVYLCASSDKIQAEAFFGQGTRLTVV.